The 22 T cell receptor beta chains below all came from one sample that was sequenced in a study of T cell changes during pregnancy in multiple sclerosis. Method: immunoSEQ multiplex PCR; TCRdb's copy keeps in-frame clones and lacks some. The sample consists of 130,000 or so clones, around 93% of them appearing once. The sample consisted of peripheral blood, taken before pregnancy. These receptors all stem from a female donor with multiple sclerosis, enrolled in a pregnancy study.

The rearrangement links TRBV19 to TRBJ1-5; TRBD1 aligns across 7 bases. The CDR3 is 14 amino acids. The J segment lost 7 bases and the V segment lost 3 bases, leaving 6 bases of the junction unmatched. CDR1 is LNHDA and CDR2 is SQIVND in the germline V gene (reference sequence). The DNA for the CDR3 is TGTGCCAGTAGTATTCGACAGGGAGACCAGCCCCAGCATTTT. It is translated as CASSIRQGDQPQHF.

In its sample, this clone was seen once. V gene TRBV28 combines with J gene TRBJ1-3; 11 bases agree with TRBD1. V trimming: 2 bases; J trimming: 4 bases; junction bases outside the gene matches: 7. There are 17 residues in the CDR3. The germline gives CDR1 MDHEN, CDR2 SYDVKM. CDR3 protein: CASSLILGQGAGNTIYF. CDR3 DNA sequence: TGTGCCAGCAGTTTAATTTTAGGACAGGGGGCGGGAAACACCATATATTTT.

This clone has just one count. The rearrangement joins TRBV7-2 to TRBJ2-2, with 7 bases matching TRBD1. This CDR3 is 14 amino acids long. CDR1 and CDR2 (germline): SGHTA, FQGNSA. Germline trimming cut 0 bases from V and 8 bases from J; bases unmatched to any gene: 3. As DNA, the CDR3 is TGTGCCAGCAGCTTAGCGACAGGGAAGGGGGAGCTGTTTTTT. Its protein is CASSLATGKGELFF. The complete variable domain, with remaining parts taken from reference TRBV7-2 and TRBJ2-2, reads GAGVSQSPSNKVTEKGKDVELRCDPISGHTALYWYRQSLGQGLEFLIYFQGNSAPDKSGLPSDRFSAERTGGSVSTLTIQRTQQEDSAVYLCASSLATGKGELFFGEGSRLTVL.

This chain connects TRBV4-1 to TRBJ2-7, with 8 bases fitting TRBD2. The J segment lost 5 bases and the V segment lost 8 bases, leaving 17 bases of the junction unmatched. Looked up from germline, CDR1 is MGHRA and CDR2 is YSYEKL. The CDR3 is made up of 16 amino acids. This CDR3 is CASSPTSGPFSDEQYF. The CDR3 DNA reads TGCGCCAGCTCCCCTACTAGCGGCCCTTTTTCCGACGAGCAGTACTTC.

The rearrangement uses TRBV6-5 and TRBJ1-4, with TRBD1 matching over 9 bases. After removal of 5 bases from V and 10 bases from J, the junction contained 11 bases not matched to a gene. This CDR3 is built from 15 residues. Germline assignment: CDR1 MNHEY and CDR2 SVGAGI. The CDR3 coding sequence is TGTGCCAGCAGTCCCCGGACAGGGGAAGGTGTAAAACTGTTTTTT. This sequence encodes CASSPRTGEGVKLFF.

This chain joins TRBV6-1 and TRBJ1-1; D is perhaps TRBD1 (6 bases). CDR1 is MNHNS and CDR2 is SASEGT in the germline V gene. The length of the CDR3 is 14 residues. Between the trimmed V and J ends, which lost 1 base and 13 bases, there was a span of 19 bases. This CDR3 reads CASSEEWTAPRDFF. The CDR3 coding sequence is TGTGCCAGCAGTGAAGAGTGGACAGCCCCTAGGGATTTCTTT.

The rearrangement links TRBV5-1 to TRBJ1-2; tentatively, D is TRBD1 (6 bases). The CDR3 is 17 residues long. Germline-derived CDR1 and CDR2 are SGHRS and YFSETQ. V lost 2 bases to trimming and J lost 5 bases, with 22 bases between them. The CDR3 DNA reads as TGCGCCAGCAGCTTCGGCCGGGACAAGTCCCTCCGGTATGGCTACACCTTC. Translation gives CASSFGRDKSLRYGYTF.

To note about this clone: Other DNA variants within this sample encode the same CDR3. This chain connects TRBV6-1 to TRBJ2-7; D is possibly TRBD2 (6 bases). The CDR3 is made up of 13 amino acids. Trimming cost V 5 bases and J 3 bases, with 11 bases left between them. Germline V gene data show CDR1 as MNHNS and CDR2 as SASEGT. CDR3 DNA: TGTGCCAGCAGTTCGTCCGGGAGCTACGAGCAGTACTTC. It codes for CASSSSGSYEQYF.

The J gene is TRBJ2-7, the V gene TRBV6-6; TRBD2 matches at 7 bases. Germline CDR1 is MNHNY and CDR2 is SVGAGI (reference sequence). This CDR3 is built from 13 residues. Trimming took 7 bases from V and 0 from J; bases not matched to a gene: 3. CDR3 coding DNA: TGTGCCAGCAAGGGCGGGAGCTCCTACGAGCAGTACTTC. Protein product: CASKGGSSYEQYF.

The chain uses TRBV28 and TRBJ2-2; D might be TRBD1 (6 bases). Germline V gene data show CDR1 as MDHEN and CDR2 as SYDVKM. V gave up 5 bases and J gave up 5 bases, with 15 bases separating them. The CDR3 totals 15 residues. The chain's CDR3 is CASSLPGQGTGELFF. The CDR3 DNA reads as TGTGCCAGCAGTCTGCCGGGCCAGGGGACCGGGGAGCTGTTTTTT.

V is TRBV14 and J is TRBJ2-1; 9 nucleotides align to TRBD1. With V trimmed by 4 bases and J by 3 bases, 10 bases remained unmatched. From germline, CDR1 is SGHDN and CDR2 FVKESK. CDR3 length: 17 amino acids. The chain's CDR3 is CASSLRTGARYYNEQFF. The CDR3 region has the DNA TGTGCCAGCAGCCTTCGGACAGGGGCGAGATACTACAATGAGCAGTTCTTC.

Only one count was recorded for this clone. This sequence joins TRBV2 and TRBJ2-3, with D tentatively TRBD2 (6 bases). This CDR3 is built from 14 residues. V gave up 6 bases and J gave up 0 bases, with 10 bases separating them. Germline lookup yields CDR1 SNHLY and CDR2 FYNNEI. CDR3: CASSRGLSTDTQYF. In DNA, the CDR3 is TGTGCCAGCAGCCGGGGGTTAAGCACAGATACGCAGTATTTT.

In DNA form, the CDR3 reads TGTGCCAGCAGTGAGGGGCTAAGGGCAGGGGTTATCTCCGACAATCAGCCCCAGCATTTT. Residues: CASSEGLRAGVISDNQPQHF. The genes are TRBV6-4 and TRBJ1-5; possible D gene TRBD1, 6 bases. There are 20 residues in the CDR3. Germline lookup yields CDR1 MRHNA and CDR2 SNTAGT. The germline V and J ends were trimmed by 3 bases and 3 bases, with 27 bases remaining between them.

V usage is TRBV30 and J usage is TRBJ2-2; D might be TRBD1 (6 bases). The V gene's germline CDR1 is GTSNPN and CDR2 SVGIG (reference sequence). The V gene lost 4 bases and the J gene lost 2 bases, with 11 bases spanning the gap. The CDR3 loop spans 14 amino acids. This CDR3 reads CAWTRTDNTGELFF. The DNA of the CDR3 is TGTGCCTGGACTCGGACAGACAACACCGGGGAGCTGTTTTTT.

This chain uses TRBV9 with TRBJ1-2; weak D call: TRBD1 (6 bases). The CDR3 consists of 13 residues. The V end lost 3 bases, the J end lost 5 bases, and 11 bases lay between the germline ends. Per germline, CDR1 SGDLS and CDR2 YYNGEE. The CDR3 sequence: CASSGEGGYGYTF. CDR3 sequence (DNA): TGTGCCAGCAGCGGGGAGGGGGGATATGGCTACACCTTC.

The chain links TRBV14 to TRBJ1-2; TRBD1 agrees at 10 bases. Trimming took 2 bases from V and 4 from J; bases not matched to a gene: 1. The CDR3 consists of 14 residues. CDR1 SGHDN and CDR2 FVKESK come from the germline V gene. The CDR3 coding sequence is TGTGCCAGCAGCCAATGGACAGGGGGCTATGGCTACACCTTC. This translates into CASSQWTGGYGYTF.

This clone occurred once. The gene calls are TRBV11-2 and TRBJ2-7; D call uncertain. Germline V lookup: CDR1 SGHAT, CDR2 FQNNGV. V lost 1 base to trimming and J lost 3 bases, with 4 bases between them. CDR3 length: 12 amino acids. The CDR3 DNA sequence: TGTGCCAGCAGCTTAGCCGGCTACGAGCAGTACTTC. Its translation: CASSLAGYEQYF.

This rearrangement joins TRBV5-6 to TRBJ1-1, with TRBD1 matching over 8 bases. Per germline, CDR1 SGHDT and CDR2 YYEEEE. The CDR3 covers 15 residues. V trimming: 2 bases; J trimming: 4 bases; junction bases outside the gene matches: 7. DNA for the CDR3: TGTGCCAGCAGCTTAATGATCGGGACAGGCACTGAAGCTTTCTTT. The encoded protein is CASSLMIGTGTEAFF. Filled out from reference TRBV5-6 and TRBJ1-1, the complete variable domain reads DAGVTQSPTHLIKTRGQQVTLRCSPKSGHDTVSWYQQALGQGPQFIFQYYEEEERQRGNFPDRFSGHQFPNYSSELNVNALLLGDSALYLCASSLMIGTGTEAFFGQGTRLTVV.

The chain links TRBV18 to TRBJ2-7; D may be TRBD1 (6 bases). The length of the CDR3 is 11 residues. The germline V gene has CDR1 KGHSH and CDR2 LQKENI. Deletions cut 5 bases from V and 6 bases from J, with 8 bases between. This chain's CDR3 is CASSTGSEQYF. In DNA, the CDR3 is TGTGCCAGCTCAACAGGGAGCGAGCAGTACTTC.

This rearrangement joins TRBV7-7 to TRBJ1-1, with D possibly TRBD1 on 5 matching bases. Trimming removed 5 bases from V and 0 bases from J, with 13 bases in between. The CDR3 runs 15 residues. Germline CDR1 is SSHAT and CDR2 is FNYEAQ (reference sequence). CDR3 sequence (DNA): TGTGCCAGCAGCCCGTTGACAGACTTGAACACTGAAGCTTTCTTT. Translation gives CASSPLTDLNTEAFF.

This clone appeared once. The rearrangement joins TRBV9 to TRBJ2-7, with D possibly TRBD2 on 6 matching bases. The CDR3 is made up of 14 amino acids. V was shortened by 4 bases and J by 0 bases, with 11 bases between the two germline ends. CDR1 and CDR2 from the germline V gene are SGDLS and YYNGEE. In DNA, the CDR3 is TGTGCCAGCAGCTCCGGAGGGCACTCCTACGAGCAGTACTTC. The encoded protein is CASSSGGHSYEQYF.

The chain carries TRBV11-2 and TRBJ2-1; D may be TRBD2 (5 bases). The V end was cut by 0 bases, the J end by 4 bases, with 10 bases between. The CDR3 covers 15 residues. Germline lookup yields CDR1 SGHAT and CDR2 FQNNGV. CDR3 region: CASSLDRRTYNEQFF. The CDR3 nucleotides read TGTGCCAGCAGCTTAGATAGGAGGACTTACAATGAGCAGTTCTTC.